Presented here are 17 T cell receptor beta chains from one specimen sequenced in a study of early T cells in non-severe SARS-CoV-2 infection. TCRdb reprocessed the 5' RACE reads via MiXCR and lists one record per CDR3 protein. The repertoire holds under 60,000 distinct CDR3 sequences, with roughly a tenth as singletons. Material: whole blood. The receptors stem from an adult who was a healthcare worker with PCR-confirmed SARS-CoV-2 infection or an uninfected control (not recorded which).

This clonotype was seen more than once but under ten times. The chain carries TRBV27 and TRBJ1-2; tentatively, D is TRBD1 (6 bases). Germline CDR1 is MNHEY and CDR2 is SMNVEV (reference sequence). V lost 5 bases, J lost 6 bases, and 13 bases lay in between. The CDR3 sequence is 13 residues long. The CDR3 sequence is CASSHLGQDGYTF. The CDR3 nucleotides are TGTGCCAGCAGTCATTTGGGACAAGATGGCTACACCTTC.

The table lists this clonotype with a few counts. This chain connects TRBV7-2 to TRBJ2-1; no firm D call. The V gene's germline CDR1 is SGHTA and CDR2 FQGNSA. The CDR3 has 12 amino acids. V was clipped by 5 bases and J by 7 bases, with 9 bases between them. CDR3 sequence (DNA): TGTGCCAGCAGCGTTGTCCTAAATGAGCAGTTCTTC. Its protein is CASSVVLNEQFF.

The V gene is TRBV12-3 or TRBV12-4, the J gene TRBJ1-2; no reliable D call. V was shortened by 8 bases and J by 0 bases, with 13 bases between the two germline ends. CDR3 length: 14 residues. This chain's CDR3 is CASGKTAANYGYTF. In nucleotides, the CDR3 is TGTGCCAGCGGAAAGACGGCAGCTAACTATGGCTACACCTTC.

This clonotype has more than one count but fewer than ten. The chain uses TRBV11-2 and TRBJ2-7; TRBD1 matches at 11 bases. In germline, CDR1 is SGHAT, CDR2 FQNNGV. Losses at the gene ends were 8 bases for V and 4 bases for J; bases not matched to a gene: 13. This CDR3 has 16 residues. CDR3 sequence (DNA): TGTGCCAGCCAACCTTATGGGGGACAGGGGGTATACGAGCAGTACTTC. Protein product: CASQPYGGQGVYEQYF.

This clonotype was counted only a few times. This chain connects TRBV4-1 to TRBJ1-6; 10 nucleotides match TRBD1. The length of the CDR3 is 17 residues. CDR1 is MGHRA, CDR2 YSYEKL, per germline. Losses at the gene ends were 3 bases for V and 6 bases for J; bases not matched to a gene: 8. The CDR3, as DNA: TGCGCCAGCAGCCACTTCGTCGGGACAGGGGTTAATTCACCCCTCCACTTT. Translated: CASSHFVGTGVNSPLHF.

There are a few counts of this clonotype. The chain recombines TRBV19 with TRBJ2-3; D gene uncertain. Germline values: CDR1 LNHDA, CDR2 SQIVND (reference sequence). V lost 0 bases to trimming and J lost 2 bases, with 6 bases between them. The CDR3 extends over 14 amino acids. CDR3 amino acids: CASSIDSATDTQYF. As DNA, the CDR3 is TGTGCCAGTAGTATAGATTCAGCCACAGATACGCAGTATTTT. Combining the CDR3 with reference TRBV19 and TRBJ2-3 gives the whole variable domain DGGITQSPKYLFRKEGQNVTLSCEQNLNHDAMYWYRQDPGQGLRLIYYSQIVNDFQKGDIAEGYSVSREKKESFPLTVTSAQKNPTAFYLCASSIDSATDTQYFGPGTRLTVL.

This clonotype occurred a few times. The rearrangement links TRBV3-1 to TRBJ1-3; the D is unclear. The CDR3 is 14 residues long. The germline V gene has CDR1 LGHDT and CDR2 YNNKEL (reference sequence). Trimming pared 3 bases from V and 0 bases from J, leaving 6 bases between. The CDR3 reads CASSHRFSGNTIYF. CDR3 in DNA: TGTGCCAGCAGCCATCGGTTCTCTGGAAACACCATATATTTT.

This clonotype was seen many times. The chain uses TRBV11-2 and TRBJ2-1; D is ambiguous. This CDR3 is 13 amino acids long. From germline, CDR1 is SGHAT and CDR2 FQNNGV. Between the trimmed V and J ends, which lost 0 bases and 7 bases, there was a span of 7 bases. The CDR3: CASSLDPVNEQFF. The CDR3 DNA reads as TGTGCCAGCAGCTTAGATCCGGTGAATGAGCAGTTCTTC.

The rearrangement links TRBV12-3 or TRBV12-4 to TRBJ1-4; TRBD1 matches at 8 bases. This CDR3 is built from 14 residues. V lost 7 bases, J lost 7 bases, and 8 bases stayed unmatched. The CDR3 DNA sequence: TGTGCCAGCACCCCCGGGACAGGCTCTGAAAAACTGTTTTTT. Protein sequence: CASTPGTGSEKLFF.

This clonotype turned up a few times. The V gene is TRBV5-1, the J gene TRBJ2-2; no clear D gene. This CDR3 has 16 residues. The V end lost 0 bases, the J end lost 0 bases, and 9 bases lay between the germline ends. From germline, CDR1 is SGHRS and CDR2 YFSETQ. The CDR3 reads CASSLVSNANTGELFF. The CDR3 bases are TGCGCCAGCAGCTTGGTCTCCAACGCGAACACCGGGGAGCTGTTTTTT.

This clonotype was found a few times. This chain connects TRBV4-1 to TRBJ2-3; maybe TRBD2 (5 bases). The V end was cut by 3 bases, the J end by 4 bases, with 8 bases between. There are 13 residues in the CDR3. Germline V gene data show CDR1 as MGHRA and CDR2 as YSYEKL. CDR3 DNA sequence: TGCGCCAGCAGCCAGGAGGTTTCAGATACGCAGTATTTT. Encoded protein: CASSQEVSDTQYF.

J is TRBJ1-2 and V is TRBV30; D is unresolved. This CDR3 region has 12 residues. Germline V lookup: CDR1 GTSNPN, CDR2 SVGIG (reference sequence). Trimming removed 3 bases from V and 4 bases from J, with 9 bases in between. DNA for the CDR3: TGTGCCTGGAGGTCCCATGGCTATGGCTACACCTTC. This translates into CAWRSHGYGYTF.

The CDR3 DNA follows: TGTGCCACCGGGGGGGCCGGGTACGAGCAGTACTTC. It yields the protein CATGGAGYEQYF. The chain combines TRBV25-1 with TRBJ2-7; 8 nucleotides match TRBD2. Germline CDR1 is MGHDK and CDR2 is SYGVNS. The CDR3 runs to 12 residues. With V trimmed by 10 bases and J by 4 bases, 6 bases remained unmatched.

This clonotype occurred many times. The rearrangement uses TRBV9 and TRBJ1-6; no definite D call. The CDR3 runs 16 residues. The germline V and J ends were trimmed by 0 bases and 0 bases, with 7 bases remaining between them. The germline gives CDR1 SGDLS, CDR2 YYNGEE. The CDR3 region is CASSVEASSYNSPLHF. For the CDR3, the DNA is TGTGCCAGCAGCGTAGAAGCGAGCTCCTATAATTCACCCCTCCACTTT. Complete variable domain (other parts from reference TRBV9 and TRBJ1-6): DSGVTQTPKHLITATGQRVTLRCSPRSGDLSVYWYQQSLDQGLQFLIQYYNGEERAKGNILERFSAQQFPDLHSELNLSSLELGDSALYFCASSVEASSYNSPLHFGNGTRLTVT.

This clonotype was counted ten times or more. The chain joins TRBV6-4 to TRBJ2-1; D remains ambiguous. Trimming cost V 0 bases and J 5 bases, with 5 bases left between them. The CDR3 extends over 13 amino acids. The germline V gene encodes CDR1 MRHNA and CDR2 SNTAGT. The DNA of the CDR3 is TGTGCCAGCAGTGACTCGACGCACAATGAGCAGTTCTTC. Its protein product is CASSDSTHNEQFF.

This clonotype has a handful of counts. The chain uses TRBV25-1 and TRBJ1-1, with TRBD1 matching over 9 bases. The length of the CDR3 is 16 residues. V shed 5 bases, J shed 5 bases, and the junction held 12 bases outside the gene matches. Germline V gene lookup returns CDR1 MGHDK and CDR2 SYGVNS. Here the CDR3 reads CASSIKITGGRTEAFF. The DNA for the CDR3 is TGTGCCAGCAGTATAAAGATCACAGGGGGCAGAACTGAAGCTTTCTTT.

This chain links TRBV29-1 with TRBJ2-1; D not certain. The germline V gene has CDR1 SQVTM and CDR2 ANQGSEA. The CDR3 has 13 amino acids. The V end lost 0 bases, the J end lost 4 bases, and 7 bases lay between the germline ends. The chain's CDR3 is CSVEEVEYNEQFF. CDR3 sequence (DNA): TGCAGCGTTGAAGAGGTGGAATACAATGAGCAGTTCTTC.